The 15 T cell receptor beta chains below all came from one sample that was sequenced in a study of T cell changes during pregnancy in multiple sclerosis. Profiled with immunoSEQ multiplex PCR; TCRdb holds only in-frame clones, not every one. The sample lists some 21,000 clones, approximately 89% occurring once. Specimen: CD4+ T cells from peripheral blood mononuclear cells, collected in the third trimester of pregnancy. The receptor set was obtained from a female donor with multiple sclerosis, enrolled in a pregnancy study.

DNA of the CDR3: TGTGCCAGCAGCTCCACAGGCCGGTATGGCTACACCTTC. It translates to CASSSTGRYGYTF. This rearrangement joins TRBV4-2 to TRBJ1-2; perhaps TRBD1 as D (5 bases). V was shortened by 5 bases and J by 5 bases, with 12 bases between the two germline ends. Germline values: CDR1 LGHNA, CDR2 YNFKEQ. This CDR3 spans 13 amino acids.

The chain carries TRBV15 and TRBJ2-7; 10 bases map to TRBD1. The CDR3 has 16 residues. V trimming: 0 bases; J trimming: 0 bases; junction bases outside the gene matches: 2. Germline CDR1 LNHNV, CDR2 YYDKDF (reference sequence). CDR3 region: CATSRDRDRGSYEQYF. CDR3 coding DNA: TGTGCCACCAGCAGAGACCGGGACAGGGGCTCCTACGAGCAGTACTTC.

This chain connects TRBV2 to TRBJ1-3, with D possibly TRBD1 on 5 matching bases. The CDR3 spans 12 residues. With 3 bases removed from V and 7 bases from J, the gap between germline ends came to 7 bases. The germline gives CDR1 SNHLY, CDR2 FYNNEI. DNA for the CDR3: TGTGCCAGCAGTGATCGGGGGAACACCATATATTTT. Residues: CASSDRGNTIYF.

The chain is built from TRBV7-2 and TRBJ1-3; no reliable D call. CDR1 is SGHTA and CDR2 is FQGNSA in the germline V gene. The CDR3 extends over 16 amino acids. Trimming removed 5 bases at V and 4 bases at J, with 18 bases between. CDR3 coding DNA: TGTGCCAGCAGCCCCCGGGGTGTTGTGATCGGAAACACCATATATTTT. Protein product: CASSPRGVVIGNTIYF.

This clone was recorded only once. V and J are TRBV6-1 and TRBJ2-3, with D maybe TRBD1 (5 bases). The CDR3 extends over 14 amino acids. The V and J ends lost 10 bases and 3 bases respectively, with 17 bases between them. Looked up from germline, CDR1 is MNHNS and CDR2 is SASEGT. The CDR3 coding sequence is TGTGCCACCGTTCGGCAGGGCCTGACAGATACGCAGTATTTT. Protein: CATVRQGLTDTQYF.

The CDR3: CASSWGGSQETQYF. In DNA form, the CDR3 reads TGTGCCAGCAGCTGGGGGGGGTCCCAAGAGACCCAGTACTTC. J is TRBJ2-5 and V is TRBV7-8, with 7 positions matching TRBD2. This CDR3 contains 14 residues. CDR1 SGHVS and CDR2 FQNEAQ come from the germline V gene. J lost 1 base, V lost 4 bases, and 3 bases had no gene match.

This rearrangement joins TRBV18 to TRBJ2-1; D is perhaps TRBD1 (5 bases). Germline V gene lookup returns CDR1 KGHSH and CDR2 LQKENI. Trimming cost V 3 bases and J 6 bases, with 18 bases left between them. There are 16 residues in the CDR3. The DNA of the CDR3 is TGTGCCAGCTCACCTTCGTTAGGGGTCACTTCCAATGAGCAGTTCTTC. Translation gives CASSPSLGVTSNEQFF.

The chain carries TRBV5-1 and TRBJ2-5, with TRBD1 matching 9 bases. This CDR3 has 15 residues. In germline, CDR1 is SGHRS, CDR2 YFSETQ. The V segment lost 1 base and the J segment 7 bases; nucleotides outside the gene matches: 8. CDR3 sequence reads: CASSLTWTGVGTQYF. The DNA for the CDR3 is TGCGCCAGCAGCTTGACCTGGACAGGGGTAGGGACCCAGTACTTC.

The chain recombines TRBV9 with TRBJ1-2; tentative D call: TRBD1 (5 bases). The CDR3 totals 13 residues. V was pared by 4 bases and J by 9 bases, with 16 bases between. CDR1 and CDR2 from the germline V gene are SGDLS and YYNGEE. CDR3 coding DNA: TGTGCCAGCAGCAGTAACGGGGGGGTGCGCTACACCTTC. This translates into CASSSNGGVRYTF. The whole variable domain, filled in from reference TRBV9 and TRBJ1-2, reads DSGVTQTPKHLITATGQRVTLRCSPRSGDLSVYWYQQSLDQGLQFLIQYYNGEERAKGNILERFSAQQFPDLHSELNLSSLELGDSALYFCASSSNGGVRYTFGSGTRLTVV.

The chain combines TRBV7-2 with TRBJ2-5, with 12 bases lining up with TRBD1. Trimming removed 5 bases from V and 5 bases from J; junction bases left unmatched: 9. The CDR3 consists of 16 residues. The germline V gene encodes CDR1 SGHTA and CDR2 FQGNSA. CDR3 coding DNA: TGTGCCAGCAGCCCAAAAGGGACAGGGGGCACGGAGACCCAGTACTTC. As protein: CASSPKGTGGTETQYF. The entire variable domain, with the rest obtained from reference TRBV7-2 and TRBJ2-5, is as follows: GAGVSQSPSNKVTEKGKDVELRCDPISGHTALYWYRQSLGQGLEFLIYFQGNSAPDKSGLPSDRFSAERTGGSVSTLTIQRTQQEDSAVYLCASSPKGTGGTETQYFGPGTRLLVL.

This sequence joins TRBV27 and TRBJ1-1; D gene uncertain. This CDR3 is built from 12 residues. The V and J ends lost 6 bases and 4 bases respectively, with 9 bases between them. The germline CDR1 and CDR2 sequences are MNHEY and SMNVEV (reference sequence). The CDR3 protein is CASRSRGTEAFF. For the CDR3, the DNA is TGTGCCAGCAGGAGCCGGGGCACTGAAGCTTTCTTT.

This clone was observed a handful of times. The CDR3 loop is CASSGRANSPLHF. The CDR3 nucleotides read TGTGCCAGCAGTGGCAGGGCGAATTCACCCCTCCACTTT. V and J are TRBV6-5 and TRBJ1-6; a weak D match, TRBD1 (5 bases). Trimming cost V 5 bases and J 7 bases, with 9 bases left between them. This CDR3 has 13 residues. In germline, CDR1 is MNHEY, CDR2 SVGAGI.

J is TRBJ1-1 and V is TRBV19, with TRBD1 matching 7 bases. CDR1 and CDR2 (germline): LNHDA, SQIVND (reference sequence). The CDR3 totals 14 residues. V shed 5 bases and J 7 bases; nucleotides not matched to a gene: 10. The DNA of the CDR3 is TGTGCCAGTAGTCCGACGGACAGGTACAGTGAAGCTTTCTTT. Translated: CASSPTDRYSEAFF.

This clone was detected once. The chain joins TRBV7-9 to TRBJ2-3; no reliable D call. V was shortened by 4 bases and J by 7 bases, with 9 bases between the two germline ends. Looked up from germline, CDR1 is SEHNR and CDR2 is FQNEAQ (reference sequence). This CDR3 region has 12 residues. The CDR3 region is CASSSGLNTQYF. The CDR3 nucleotides are TGTGCCAGCAGCTCGGGTCTCAATACGCAGTATTTT. The entire variable domain, with the rest obtained from reference TRBV7-9 and TRBJ2-3, is as follows: DTGVSQNPRHKITKRGQNVTFRCDPISEHNRLYWYRQTLGQGPEFLTYFQNEAQLEKSRLLSDRFSAERPKGSFSTLEIQRTEQGDSAMYLCASSSGLNTQYFGPGTRLTVL.

The chain combines TRBV10-3 with TRBJ1-2, with a possible D match to TRBD1 (6 bases). Germline loops: CDR1 ENHRY, CDR2 SYGVKD. The CDR3 is made up of 15 amino acids. With 2 bases removed from V and 4 bases from J, the gap between germline ends came to 14 bases. The CDR3 spells CAISERSGVVYGYTF. DNA for the CDR3: TGTGCCATCAGTGAGCGTTCAGGGGTAGTCTATGGCTACACCTTC.